The 15 T cell receptor beta chains in this list originate from one sample, sequenced in a study of shared clonotypes between healthy human individuals. Data came from immunoSEQ multiplex PCR; TCRdb stores just in-frame clones and leaves some out. The profile shows 650,000 to 800,000 clones, about 92% of them singletons. CD45RO-negative, CCR7-selected cells formed the naive CD8 fraction, which excluded terminally differentiated effector memory CD45RA+ cells. The sample consisted of naive CD8+ T cells sorted from blood. The receptors originated from a man younger than 40 in good health.

The V and J genes are TRBV19 and TRBJ2-3, with 12 bases that match TRBD2. Germline-derived CDR1 and CDR2 are LNHDA and SQIVND (reference sequence). The length of the CDR3 is 16 residues. With 11 bases clipped from V and 1 base from J, the junction kept 10 bases outside the gene matches. DNA of the CDR3: TGTGCCGGCAGACTAGCGGGAGTTAGGCGCACAGATACGCAGTATTTT. This encodes CAGRLAGVRRTDTQYF. The whole variable domain, filled in from reference TRBV19 and TRBJ2-3, reads DGGITQSPKYLFRKEGQNVTLSCEQNLNHDAMYWYRQDPGQGLRLIYYSQIVNDFQKGDIAEGYSVSREKKESFPLTVTSAQKNPTAFYLCAGRLAGVRRTDTQYFGPGTRLTVL.

CDR3 DNA: TGCGCCAGCAGCCATGATCATATGAACACTGAAGCTTTCTTT. Translating gives CASSHDHMNTEAFF. The chain is built from TRBV4-1 and TRBJ1-1; D not resolved. V shed 3 bases and J shed 0 bases, with 8 bases lying between them. The CDR3 consists of 14 residues. Germline lookup yields CDR1 MGHRA and CDR2 YSYEKL.

The rearrangement uses TRBV27 and TRBJ2-1, with D perhaps TRBD2 (5 bases). CDR3 length: 13 amino acids. CDR1 and CDR2 (germline): MNHEY, SMNVEV (reference sequence). V shed 4 bases and J shed 6 bases, with 10 bases lying between them. CDR3 protein: CASSSYRGNEQFF. CDR3 DNA: TGTGCCAGCAGTTCCTATCGGGGCAATGAGCAGTTCTTC.

This clone was observed once. The chain couples TRBV5-1 to TRBJ2-6, with D perhaps matching TRBD1 (5 bases). Deletions cut 2 bases from V and 0 bases from J, with 9 bases between. This CDR3 contains 16 residues. Looked up from germline, CDR1 is SGHRS and CDR2 is YFSETQ. In nucleotides, the CDR3 is TGCGCCAGCAGCTTCCAGGGCAGCTCTGGGGCCAACGTCCTGACTTTC. It yields the protein CASSFQGSSGANVLTF.

The chain employs TRBV7-9 and TRBJ2-7; tentatively, D is TRBD2 (6 bases). Trimming removed 5 bases from V and 3 bases from J, with 20 bases in between. The CDR3 covers 16 residues. CDR1 is SEHNR and CDR2 is FQNEAQ in the germline V gene (reference sequence). This chain's CDR3 is CASSPLRGADLYEQYF. In nucleotides, the CDR3 is TGTGCCAGCAGCCCCCTGCGGGGCGCGGACCTCTACGAGCAGTACTTC.

The J gene is TRBJ2-1, the V gene TRBV20-1; D is unclear. CDR1 is DFQATT, CDR2 SNEGSKA, per germline (reference sequence). This CDR3 is built from 11 residues. V was cut by 6 bases and J by 5 bases, with 8 bases left in between. The CDR3: CSARTNNEQFF. The DNA of the CDR3 is TGCAGTGCCCGAACCAACAATGAGCAGTTCTTC.

The rearrangement uses TRBV5-1 and TRBJ2-2; D may be TRBD1 (5 bases). The CDR3 contains 18 residues. Germline CDR1 and CDR2: SGHRS and YFSETQ. V was shortened by 0 bases and J by 0 bases, with 15 bases between the two germline ends. The CDR3 loop is CASSLDRWETSNTGELFF. In nucleotides, the CDR3 is TGCGCCAGCAGCTTGGACAGGTGGGAAACCTCGAACACCGGGGAGCTGTTTTTT.

This clone was seen just once. V is TRBV7-9 and J is TRBJ2-2, with 9 bases matching TRBD1. Trimming removed 5 bases from V and 7 bases from J; junction bases left unmatched: 8. Per the germline V gene, CDR1 is SEHNR and CDR2 is FQNEAQ (reference sequence). CDR3 length: 15 residues. The CDR3 bases are TGTGCCAGCAGCCCCCGGGACAGGGTGGTCGGGGAGCTGTTTTTT. This sequence encodes CASSPRDRVVGELFF.

This chain uses TRBV7-2 with TRBJ2-7; no clear D. Germline CDR1 and CDR2: SGHTA and FQGNSA. The CDR3 is 15 amino acids. Trimming took 4 bases from V and 4 from J, leaving 17 bases between them. The chain's CDR3 is CASSSPNSQGYEQYF. The CDR3 DNA reads as TGTGCCAGCAGCTCCCCTAATAGCCAAGGGTACGAGCAGTACTTC.

V is TRBV6-5 and J is TRBJ1-1, with 10 bases that match TRBD1. CDR1 and CDR2 (germline): MNHEY, SVGAGI. This CDR3 has 15 residues. J was trimmed by 2 bases and V by 6 bases; bases with no gene match: 6. The CDR3, as DNA: TGTGCCAGCAGGCGGACAGGGGGGGCCAACACTGAAGCTTTCTTT. This codes for CASRRTGGANTEAFF.

V usage is TRBV28 and J usage is TRBJ2-1, with D unresolved. Germline V gives CDR1 MDHEN, CDR2 SYDVKM. The CDR3 runs to 11 residues. Between the trimmed V and J ends, which lost 7 bases and 4 bases, there was a span of 5 bases. Here the CDR3 reads CASIGYNEQFF. DNA for the CDR3: TGTGCCAGCATAGGGTACAATGAGCAGTTCTTC.

A single count supports this clone. The CDR3 bases are TGCGCCAGCAGCCGTCCGGGGCCAGGGGGCTACACCTTC. It specifies CASSRPGPGGYTF. The chain carries TRBV4-3 and TRBJ1-2; D possibly corresponds to TRBD1 (5 bases). CDR3 length: 13 amino acids. The germline V gene has CDR1 LGHNA and CDR2 YSLEER. V was clipped by 4 bases and J by 8 bases, with 14 bases between them.

This chain links TRBV15 with TRBJ2-2; the D is unclear. Per germline, CDR1 LNHNV and CDR2 YYDKDF (reference sequence). Trimming took 0 bases from V and 7 from J, leaving 6 bases between them. This CDR3 comprises 13 residues. The CDR3 is CATSREVGGELFF. CDR3 sequence (DNA): TGTGCCACCAGCAGAGAGGTGGGCGGGGAGCTGTTTTTT.

The J gene is TRBJ1-1, the V gene TRBV19; D unresolved. The CDR3 spans 15 residues. Germline CDR1 is LNHDA and CDR2 is SQIVND (reference sequence). V lost 3 bases to trimming and J lost 4 bases, with 15 bases between them. CDR3 sequence: CASSMGSTFLTEAFF. The CDR3 nucleotides are TGTGCCAGTAGTATGGGGAGTACCTTCCTCACTGAAGCTTTCTTT.

The chain recombines TRBV30 with TRBJ2-7; D ambiguous. This CDR3 comprises 13 residues. V was shortened by 4 bases and J by 2 bases, with 12 bases between the two germline ends. Germline values: CDR1 GTSNPN, CDR2 SVGIG (reference sequence). The CDR3 region is CAWIPSTTYEQYF. For the CDR3, the DNA is TGTGCCTGGATCCCCTCCACAACCTACGAGCAGTACTTC.